This is a list of T cell receptor beta chains from one sample in a study of T cell responses to AZD1222 COVID-19 vaccine. This table comes from immunoSEQ multiplex PCR, and its TCRdb copy is limited to in-frame clones, with some not included. The sample has approximately 100,000 clones, about 86% seen once. The sequenced sample was peripheral blood, obtained on day 0 of AZD1222 vaccination. These receptors came from an adult in good health. Both conserved end residues are part of each CDR3. The D gene is left open where the match is weak. Rows may omit the clone size; those that give it use once, few, many or a size class.

TRBJ1-2	.	TRBV9	17	.	CASSVDGRPRARYGYTF	TGTGCCAGCAGCGTAGATGGACGCCCGAGAGCGAGGTATGGCTACACCTTC
TRBJ2-1	TRBD2	TRBV7-2	14	few	CASSLGLGSSEQFF	TGTGCCAGCAGCTTGGGACTAGGTTCGAGTGAGCAGTTCTTC
TRBJ1-1	.	TRBV29-1	12	.	CSVGGVLDRAFF	TGCAGCGTTGGGGGAGTGTTGGATAGAGCTTTCTTT
TRBJ2-7	TRBD1	TRBV7-8	14	.	CASSRTGSPYEQYF	TGTGCCAGCAGCCGGACAGGGTCTCCCTACGAGCAGTACTTC
TRBJ2-7	TRBD1	TRBV11-2	14	.	CASSLRTGAGEQYF	TGTGCCAGCAGCTTGAGGACAGGGGCGGGCGAGCAGTACTTC
TRBJ1-5	.	TRBV2	14	.	CASRRAGIDQPQHF	TGTGCCAGTAGAAGGGCAGGGATTGATCAGCCCCAGCATTTT
TRBJ2-2	.	TRBV7-9	15	.	CASSPSWGRTGELFF	TGTGCCAGCAGCCCATCGTGGGGACGCACCGGGGAGCTGTTTTTT
TRBJ2-5	TRBD1	TRBV4-2	16	.	CASSQGTGWEQETQYF	TGTGCCAGCAGCCAAGGGACAGGGTGGGAGCAAGAGACCCAGTACTTC
TRBJ1-6	.	TRBV6-5	14	once	CASSYSKGDSPLHF	TGTGCCAGCAGTTACTCGAAAGGGGACTCACCCCTCCACTTT
TRBJ2-1	.	TRBV14	15	.	CASSQDNQVYNEQFF	TGTGCCAGCAGCCAAGATAACCAGGTTTACAATGAGCAGTTCTTC
TRBJ2-1	.	TRBV4-2	13	.	CASSQVGRDEQFF	TGTGCCAGCAGCCAAGTCGGGCGCGATGAGCAGTTCTTC
TRBJ1-6	.	TRBV6-2/TRBV6-3	13	.	CASSQDSNSPLHF	TGTGCCAGCAGCCAGGACAGCAATTCACCCCTCCACTTT
TRBJ2-1	TRBD2	TRBV19	15	.	CASSISSGGPYEQFF	TGTGCCAGTAGTATCTCTAGCGGGGGGCCCTATGAGCAGTTCTTC
TRBJ1-2	TRBD1	TRBV20-1	15	.	CSASSGQEGVLGYTF	TGCAGTGCTAGTTCCGGACAGGAAGGAGTATTGGGCTACACCTTC
TRBJ2-1	.	TRBV3-1/TRBV3-2	13	.	CASSPIGYNEQFF	TGTGCCAGCAGCCCGATAGGGTACAATGAGCAGTTCTTC
TRBJ2-7	.	TRBV30	13	once	CAWSVGGLNEQYF	TGTGCCTGGAGTGTTGGGGGTCTGAACGAGCAGTACTTC
TRBJ1-2	.	TRBV6-2/TRBV6-3	15	.	CASSSTGRTAYGYTF	TGTGCCAGCAGTTCGACTGGGCGGACAGCTTATGGCTACACCTTC
TRBJ2-7	.	TRBV29-1	13	.	CSADYDRSLGQYF	TGCAGCGCGGATTACGACAGGTCCCTAGGGCAGTACTTC
TRBJ2-3	.	TRBV9	12	.	CASSQATDTQYF	TGTGCCAGCAGCCAGGCCACAGATACGCAGTATTTT
TRBJ1-2	.	TRBV3-1/TRBV3-2	12	.	CASSQRVNGYTF	TGTGCCAGCAGCCAGCGGGTAAATGGCTACACCTTC
TRBJ2-4	.	TRBV7-8	15	few	CASSRFTGPEGGQYF	TGTGCCAGCAGCCGCTTCACGGGGCCCGAGGGGGGCCAGTACTTC
TRBJ1-2	TRBD1	TRBV6-1	18	.	CASSAVRDRVDPNYGYTF	TGTGCCAGCAGTGCAGTCCGGGACAGGGTAGATCCTAACTATGGCTACACCTTC
TRBJ1-5	.	TRBV27	14	.	CASNQYGGGQPQHF	TGTGCCAGCAACCAATATGGGGGGGGCCAGCCCCAGCATTTT
TRBJ2-4	TRBD2	TRBV5-5	19	.	CASSLVASGGDLAKNIQYF	TGTGCCAGCAGCTTGGTGGCTAGCGGGGGGGACTTAGCCAAAAACATTCAGTACTTC
TRBJ1-1	.	TRBV10-3	14	once	CATIPGAGNTEAFF	TGTGCCACTATTCCGGGGGCGGGGAACACTGAAGCTTTCTTT
TRBJ1-2	TRBD1	TRBV19	15	.	CASSGSGQGTSGYTF	TGTGCCAGTAGTGGGTCGGGACAGGGGACAAGTGGCTACACCTTC
TRBJ1-1	.	TRBV6-5	12	.	CASSTGNTEAFF	TGTGCCAGCAGTACAGGGAACACTGAAGCTTTCTTT
TRBJ1-2	.	TRBV3-1/TRBV3-2	12	.	CASSQDHGGYTF	TGTGCCAGCAGCCAAGATCACGGTGGCTACACCTTC
TRBJ1-1	.	TRBV10-3	13	.	CAIGETVNTEAFF	TGTGCCATCGGGGAGACGGTGAACACTGAAGCTTTCTTT
TRBJ2-7	TRBD1	TRBV18	13	.	CASRGTGPYEQYF	TGTGCCAGCCGAGGGACAGGGCCGTACGAGCAGTACTTC
TRBJ1-5	TRBD1	TRBV6-6	14	few	CASSYWDRNQPQHF	TGTGCCAGCAGTTACTGGGACAGGAATCAGCCCCAGCATTTT
TRBJ2-2	.	TRBV18	14	once	CASSPRGSTGELFF	TGTGCCAGCTCACCCCGGGGAAGCACCGGGGAGCTGTTTTTT
TRBJ1-1	TRBD1	TRBV9	17	once	CASSVEPTGGRGIEAFF	TGTGCCAGCAGCGTAGAGCCGACCGGGGGCAGGGGGATTGAAGCTTTCTTT
TRBJ2-3	.	TRBV7-2	17	.	CASSLVRAGASLDTQYF	TGTGCCAGCAGCTTAGTCCGGGCGGGGGCTTCCCTAGATACGCAGTATTTT
TRBJ1-1	TRBD1	TRBV9	17	.	CASRSYLGQGSNTEAFF	TGTGCCAGCAGGAGCTATCTTGGACAGGGAAGTAACACTGAAGCTTTCTTT
TRBJ1-5	.	TRBV19	14	.	CASSIQYSNQPQHF	TGTGCCAGTAGTATCCAATATAGCAATCAGCCCCAGCATTTT
TRBJ2-2	.	TRBV25-1	18	.	CASSSTTATKPNTGELFF	TGTGCCAGCAGTTCGACGACAGCGACCAAACCGAACACCGGGGAGCTGTTTTTT
TRBJ1-1	.	TRBV7-2	17	.	CASSLGTLSVKNTEAFF	TGTGCCAGCAGCTTAGGGACACTAAGCGTTAAGAACACTGAAGCTTTCTTT
TRBJ2-1	.	TRBV9	18	.	CASSVVGDKRPRYNEQFF	TGTGCCAGCAGCGTAGTCGGTGATAAACGACCCCGGTACAATGAGCAGTTCTTC
TRBJ1-2	TRBD1	TRBV11-2	14	few	CASSADRASYGYTF	TGTGCCAGCAGCGCCGACAGGGCTAGCTATGGCTACACCTTC
TRBJ2-5	.	TRBV5-1	14	.	CASSFSRVQETQYF	TGCGCCAGCAGCTTCTCGCGGGTGCAAGAGACCCAGTACTTC
TRBJ1-1	TRBD1	TRBV10-3	15	.	CAISEPGQGSTEAFF	TGTGCCATCAGTGAACCGGGACAGGGATCCACTGAAGCTTTCTTT
TRBJ1-1	.	TRBV5-4	16	.	CASSLGWGQMNTEAFF	TGTGCCAGCAGCTTGGGATGGGGGCAGATGAACACTGAAGCTTTCTTT
TRBJ2-7	.	TRBV9	12	.	CASSGLYDEQYF	TGTGCCAGCAGCGGCCTTTACGACGAGCAGTACTTC
TRBJ1-2	.	TRBV7-2	15	few	CASSLEVRQRNGYTF	TGTGCCAGCAGCTTGGAAGTACGACAGCGGAATGGCTACACCTTC
TRBJ2-5	.	TRBV5-1	11	.	CASSFEKTQYF	TGCGCCAGCAGCTTCGAAAAGACCCAGTACTTC
TRBJ1-2	TRBD1	TRBV4-2	19	.	CASSRLPTGGSVQGYGYTF	TGTGCCAGCAGCCGATTACCGACAGGGGGAAGCGTACAAGGCTATGGCTACACCTTC
TRBJ1-1	TRBD1	TRBV11-2	12	.	CASSLHRGKAFF	TGTGCCAGCAGCCTCCACAGGGGGAAAGCTTTCTTT
TRBJ2-2	.	TRBV14	15	once	CASSRNRAGTGELFF	TGTGCCAGCAGCCGGAACAGGGCGGGCACCGGGGAGCTGTTTTTT
TRBJ1-1	.	TRBV10-3	13	.	CAISEYRDTEAFF	TGTGCCATCAGTGAATACAGGGACACTGAAGCTTTCTTT
TRBJ1-1	TRBD1	TRBV19	15	.	CASSIVGTGQTEAFF	TGTGCCAGTAGTATAGTGGGGACAGGCCAAACTGAAGCTTTCTTT
TRBJ2-2	TRBD2	TRBV2	15	.	CASSENGGATGELFF	TGTGCCAGCAGTGAAAACGGGGGGGCCACCGGGGAGCTGTTTTTT
TRBJ1-6	.	TRBV19	15	.	CASSIESSYNSPLHF	TGTGCCAGTAGTATAGAGAGCTCCTATAATTCACCCCTCCACTTT
TRBJ1-2	TRBD1	TRBV7-2	14	once	CASALTGANYGYTF	TGTGCCAGCGCCTTGACAGGGGCTAACTATGGCTACACCTTC
TRBJ2-3	.	TRBV27	15	few	CASSLLAWSTDTQYF	TGTGCCAGCAGTTTATTAGCATGGAGCACAGATACGCAGTATTTT
TRBJ2-7	TRBD1	TRBV28	15	.	CASRRGQGGSYEQYF	TGTGCCAGCAGGCGTGGACAGGGCGGCTCCTACGAGCAGTACTTC